Following are 20 T cell receptor beta chains from one sample sequenced in a study of blood T cell repertoires in COVID-19. The repertoire was sequenced with immunoSEQ multiplex PCR; TCRdb's copy has only in-frame clones and lacks some. The table lists 220,000 or so clones, less than 90% of them singletons. The sequenced material came from peripheral blood. The receptor set was obtained from a woman between 55 and 75 years old who had recovered from COVID-19.

The V gene is TRBV18, the J gene TRBJ1-4, with 7 positions matching TRBD1. The ends lost 4 bases at V and 3 bases at J; junction bases unmatched: 2. The CDR3 consists of 14 residues. Germline assignment: CDR1 KGHSH and CDR2 LQKENI. The CDR3 coding sequence is TGTGCCAGCTCACGGGACAGTTCTAATGAAAAACTGTTTTTT. Its translation is CASSRDSSNEKLFF.

The chain links TRBV9 to TRBJ2-7; 7 bases are shared with TRBD2. Germline V gene lookup returns CDR1 SGDLS and CDR2 YYNGEE. This CDR3 spans 14 amino acids. The V gene end was trimmed by 1 base and the J gene end by 4 bases; junction bases not matched to a gene: 5. CDR3 sequence reads: CASSVWRGIYEQYF. The CDR3 nucleotides are TGTGCCAGCAGCGTATGGCGGGGGATTTACGAGCAGTACTTC.

The chain is built from TRBV7-6 and TRBJ2-7; TRBD2 agrees at 10 bases. There are 18 residues in the CDR3. Looked up from germline, CDR1 is SGHVS and CDR2 is FNYEAQ. V trimming: 1 base; J trimming: 2 bases; junction bases outside the gene matches: 11. In DNA, the CDR3 is TGTGCCAGCAGCTTAGGAGTCCCGGGACTAGCGAGAACCTACGAGCAGTACTTC. It encodes CASSLGVPGLARTYEQYF. Drawing the rest from reference TRBV7-6 and TRBJ2-7, the complete variable domain is GAGVSQSPRYKVTKRGQDVALRCDPISGHVSLYWYRQALGQGPEFLTYFNYEAQQDKSGLPNDRFSAERPEGSISTLTIQRTEQRDSAMYRCASSLGVPGLARTYEQYFGPGTRLTVT.

The chain joins TRBV11-3 to TRBJ2-2; 11 bases are a match to TRBD1. Trimming took 4 bases from V and 5 from J; bases not matched to a gene: 12. The CDR3 length is 18 residues. In germline, CDR1 is SGHNT, CDR2 YENEEA. The CDR3 DNA sequence: TGTGCCAGCAGCTACTACCTTGGACAGGGGGCGCGGACCGGGGAGCTGTTTTTT. Protein sequence: CASSYYLGQGARTGELFF. The variable domain in full, completed from reference TRBV11-3 and TRBJ2-2, reads EAGVVQSPRYKIIEKKQPVAFWCNPISGHNTLYWYLQNLGQGPELLIRYENEEAVDDSQLPKDRFSAERLKGVDSTLKIQPAELGDSAVYLCASSYYLGQGARTGELFFGEGSRLTVL.

This rearrangement joins TRBV5-4 to TRBJ1-4; 8 bases fit TRBD1. Germline CDR1 reads SGHNT; CDR2 reads YYREEE (reference sequence). J gave up 2 bases and V 1 base, and 4 bases lay outside the gene matches. The CDR3 consists of 16 residues. The DNA for the CDR3 is TGTGCCAGCAGCTTGCAGGGGGCTGGGACTAATGAAAAACTGTTTTTT. Translated: CASSLQGAGTNEKLFF.

The CDR3 nucleotides are TGCGCCAGCAGCTTGGGGGTGGACAGGGCTCCTGGGACCTTC. Amino acid sequence: CASSLGVDRAPGTF. V usage is TRBV5-1 and J usage is TRBJ1-2; 8 bases agree with TRBD1. The CDR3 is made up of 14 amino acids. With 0 bases clipped from V and 14 bases from J, the junction kept 12 bases outside the gene matches. In germline, CDR1 is SGHRS, CDR2 YFSETQ.

This chain links TRBV5-1 with TRBJ2-3; 9 positions agree with TRBD2. The germline V gene encodes CDR1 SGHRS and CDR2 YFSETQ. Unmatched junction bases numbered 4, after V lost 0 bases and J lost 2 bases. This CDR3 spans 16 amino acids. The CDR3 spells CASSLGLADPTDTQYF. DNA of the CDR3: TGCGCCAGCAGCTTGGGACTAGCGGACCCCACAGATACGCAGTATTTT.

This clone came up once. The chain carries TRBV10-2 and TRBJ1-3, with no clear D. CDR3 size: 14 residues. The V and J ends lost 4 bases and 4 bases respectively, with 11 bases between them. Germline V gene sequence: CDR1 WSHSY, CDR2 SAAADI. The CDR3 DNA reads TGCGCCAGCAGTGGCGGGCTGAGAGGAAACACCATATATTTT. It is translated as CASSGGLRGNTIYF.

The gene calls are TRBV11-2 and TRBJ1-5; D call uncertain. CDR1 is SGHAT, CDR2 FQNNGV, per germline. With 0 bases removed from V and 7 bases from J, the gap between germline ends came to 7 bases. The CDR3 extends over 13 amino acids. The CDR3 loop reads CASSLDPLQPQHF. The CDR3 DNA reads TGTGCCAGCAGCTTAGACCCTTTGCAGCCCCAGCATTTT.

This clone was seen only a few times. The chain combines TRBV19 with TRBJ1-2; 8 bases are a match to TRBD1. Trimming took 7 bases from V and 7 from J; bases not matched to a gene: 8. The CDR3 consists of 13 residues. Germline-derived CDR1 and CDR2 are LNHDA and SQIVND (reference sequence). The CDR3 sequence is CASTGDRRGGYTF. CDR3 sequence (DNA): TGTGCCAGTACCGGGGACAGGAGAGGTGGCTACACCTTC.

This chain uses TRBV12-3 or TRBV12-4 with TRBJ1-1; TRBD1 is a possible D gene (5 bases). The CDR3 has 13 amino acids. V shed 10 bases and J shed 1 base, with 13 bases lying between them. The chain's CDR3 is CATQRQQNTEAFF. The CDR3 DNA is TGTGCCACCCAGAGACAGCAGAACACTGAAGCTTTCTTT.

The gene calls are TRBV3-1 (or the pseudogene TRBV3-2) and TRBJ2-1; TRBD2 matches at 8 bases. Germline assignment: CDR1 LGHDT and CDR2 YNNKEL (reference sequence). The CDR3 spans 15 residues. The ends lost 5 bases at V and 10 bases at J; junction bases unmatched: 13. The CDR3 coding sequence is TGTGCCAGCAGCTCCCGGGGGGGCGAGTCGAGGGAGCAGTTCTTC. Encoded protein: CASSSRGGESREQFF.

The chain employs TRBV30 and TRBJ2-7; 9 bases fit TRBD1. V gave up 1 base and J gave up 5 bases; unmatched junction bases: 12. Looked up from germline, CDR1 is GTSNPN and CDR2 is SVGIG (reference sequence). The CDR3 is 16 residues long. The chain's CDR3 is CAWSAPGTGSFNEQYF. The DNA of the CDR3 is TGTGCCTGGAGTGCACCCGGGACAGGGTCATTCAACGAGCAGTACTTC.

The V call is TRBV5-1, the J call TRBJ2-3, with 8 nucleotides matching TRBD2. The CDR3 extends over 15 amino acids. Germline CDR1 SGHRS, CDR2 YFSETQ. With V trimmed by 0 bases and J by 4 bases, 4 bases remained unmatched. The chain's CDR3 is CASSLDGGASDTQYF. Here the CDR3 DNA reads TGCGCCAGCAGCTTGGACGGGGGGGCGTCAGATACGCAGTATTTT.

This clone was picked up a small number of times. The chain uses TRBV3-1 (or the pseudogene TRBV3-2) and TRBJ1-1; possibly TRBD1 for D (5 bases). Germline CDR1 LGHDT, CDR2 YNNKEL (reference sequence). V gave up 4 bases and J gave up 6 bases, with 15 bases separating them. The length of the CDR3 is 14 residues. CDR3 amino acids: CASSPPKEGAEAFF. Written as DNA, the CDR3 is TGTGCCAGCAGCCCCCCCAAGGAAGGGGCTGAAGCTTTCTTT.

The gene calls are TRBV10-3 and TRBJ1-4; no clear D gene. Deletions cut 8 bases from V and 0 bases from J, with 10 bases between. This CDR3 has 14 amino acids. Germline V gives CDR1 ENHRY, CDR2 SYGVKD. CDR3 residues: CAIARSATNEKLFF. DNA for the CDR3: TGTGCCATCGCCCGCAGTGCAACTAATGAAAAACTGTTTTTT.

The V gene is TRBV6-2 or TRBV6-3, the J gene TRBJ2-5; 8 positions match TRBD2. The junction had 18 bases not matched to a gene; V was cut back by 6 bases and J by 9 bases. The CDR3 loop spans 16 amino acids. Germline assignment: CDR1 MNHEY and CDR2 SVGEGT. The CDR3 region has the DNA TGTGCCAGCAGCCTTCCGCGGGGGGACCTGCGGGGGGCCCAGTACTTC. This translates into CASSLPRGDLRGAQYF.

The chain couples TRBV7-8 to TRBJ2-2, with TRBD2 matching over 8 bases. CDR1 and CDR2 from the germline V gene are SGHVS and FQNEAQ. The junction had 7 bases not matched to a gene; V was cut back by 5 bases and J by 2 bases. The CDR3 is 16 residues long. CDR3 nucleotide sequence: TGTGCCAGCAGCCAACCGGGGGGGGGCAACACCGGGGAGCTGTTTTTT. It translates to CASSQPGGGNTGELFF.

V is TRBV5-1 and J is TRBJ1-2; 7 positions agree with TRBD1. This CDR3 contains 15 residues. Germline CDR1 is SGHRS and CDR2 is YFSETQ. V was clipped by 1 base and J by 5 bases; unmatched bases: 8. This CDR3 is CASSLRTGPMYGYTF. CDR3 DNA sequence: TGCGCCAGCAGCTTGAGGACAGGTCCTATGTATGGCTACACCTTC.

The rearrangement uses TRBV19 and TRBJ2-1; 9 positions agree with TRBD1. Trimming took 8 bases from V and 8 from J; bases not matched to a gene: 7. From germline, CDR1 is LNHDA and CDR2 SQIVND (reference sequence). The CDR3 runs 13 residues. The CDR3 DNA sequence: TGTGCCAGTGGACCGGACAGGGGCGATGAGCAGTTCTTC. Its protein product is CASGPDRGDEQFF.